These 16 T cell receptor beta chains were sequenced from one sample in a study of Tregs in tolerant kidney transplant recipients (dated by TCRdb to between 2018 and 2021). The transplants used related donors with nonmyeloablative bone marrow transplantation, and mixed chimerism in the human trials was transient. The library relied on the immunoSEQ multiplex PCR assay. TCRdb retrieved this table from immuneACCESS and kept in-frame rearrangements only. Not all clones are present; in checked studies, unresolved V genes account for under half, and no reason is known for the remainder. This sample is represented by fewer than 55,000 clones; more than 70% of them were singletons. About a sixth of the sample comes from the top ten. The sequencing used CD8+ T cells from blood (PBMCs), collected 12 months after the transplant. The receptors come from a human patient who received a combined kidney and bone marrow transplant. Once a transplant has taken place, some T cells may be donor derived.

J is TRBJ2-1 and V is TRBV5-6; 14 nucleotides line up with TRBD2. The J segment lost 8 bases and the V segment lost 2 bases, leaving 6 bases of the junction unmatched. Germline assignment: CDR1 SGHDT and CDR2 YYEEEE. This CDR3 has 16 amino acids. CDR3 loop: CASSFGTSGRRDEQFF. CDR3 DNA sequence: TGTGCCAGCAGCTTCGGGACTAGCGGGAGAAGGGATGAGCAGTTCTTC.

The chain uses TRBV6-5 and TRBJ2-7, with 11 bases identical to TRBD2. Germline V gives CDR1 MNHEY, CDR2 SVGAGI. This CDR3 has 14 amino acids. The V segment lost 5 bases and the J segment 3 bases; nucleotides outside the gene matches: 3. In DNA form, the CDR3 reads TGTGCCAGCAGTAGACTAGCGGGATACTACGAGCAGTACTTC. It specifies CASSRLAGYYEQYF.

The CDR3 DNA sequence: TGTGCCTCCCAGGCCGCAGGGGTGAATCAGCCCCAGCATTTT. Its protein is CASQAAGVNQPQHF. The V gene is TRBV19, the J gene TRBJ1-5; D may be TRBD1 (6 bases). Trimming left V 11 bases short and J 4 bases short, with 18 bases between. This CDR3 spans 14 amino acids. Per germline, CDR1 LNHDA and CDR2 SQIVND (reference sequence).

This chain joins TRBV27 and TRBJ2-3; TRBD1 agrees at 9 bases. Per germline, CDR1 MNHEY and CDR2 SMNVEV (reference sequence). The V segment lost 4 bases and the J segment 1 base; nucleotides outside the gene matches: 0. The CDR3 loop spans 14 amino acids. CDR3 protein: CASSWDRGTDTQYF. CDR3 DNA: TGTGCCAGCAGTTGGGACAGGGGCACAGATACGCAGTATTTT.

V and J are TRBV6-4 and TRBJ2-3; D not certain. Trimming removed 7 bases from V and 0 bases from J, with 11 bases in between. Germline V gene lookup returns CDR1 MRHNA and CDR2 SNTAGT. CDR3 length equals 14 residues. CDR3 region: CASKPDTSTDTQYF. CDR3 coding DNA: TGTGCCAGCAAGCCAGACACGAGCACAGATACGCAGTATTTT.

CDR3 region: CATSREGAWTGTAGNTIYF. The DNA of the CDR3 is TGTGCCACCAGCAGAGAGGGAGCTTGGACAGGGACAGCTGGAAACACCATATATTTT. This sequence joins TRBV15 and TRBJ1-3, with TRBD1 matching over 8 bases. The CDR3 has 19 residues. Trimming took 0 bases from V and 2 from J; bases not matched to a gene: 12. In germline, CDR1 is LNHNV, CDR2 YYDKDF (reference sequence).

The rearrangement uses TRBV2 and TRBJ2-5; 12 nucleotides agree with TRBD2. Germline trimming cut 3 bases from V and 5 bases from J; bases unmatched to any gene: 4. The CDR3 loop spans 15 amino acids. Germline CDR1 reads SNHLY; CDR2 reads FYNNEI. The CDR3 DNA reads TGTGCCAGCAGTGACCCCGGGACTAGCGGGGAGACCCAGTACTTC. This encodes CASSDPGTSGETQYF.

The V and J genes are TRBV27 and TRBJ1-6; 8 nucleotides match TRBD1. The CDR3 spans 14 residues. J gave up 6 bases and V 3 bases, and 1 base lay outside the gene matches. CDR1 MNHEY and CDR2 SMNVEV come from the germline V gene (reference sequence). The CDR3 reads CASSFQGANSPLHF. CDR3 sequence (DNA): TGTGCCAGCAGTTTCCAGGGGGCTAATTCACCCCTCCACTTT.

The chain couples TRBV11-2 to TRBJ2-7; TRBD1 agrees at 7 bases. J gave up 7 bases and V 0 bases, and 6 bases lay outside the gene matches. Germline CDR1 reads SGHAT; CDR2 reads FQNNGV. The CDR3 spans 14 residues. Here the CDR3 reads CASSLDWDSPEQYF. As DNA, the CDR3 is TGTGCCAGCAGCTTAGACTGGGACAGTCCTGAGCAGTACTTC.

The DNA for the CDR3 is TGTGCCAGCAGTTTGCAGCACGGAGGTTATCAGCCCCAGCATTTT. Translating gives CASSLQHGGYQPQHF. The chain recombines TRBV28 with TRBJ1-5; unclear D gene. The CDR3 loop spans 15 amino acids. V was clipped by 3 bases and J by 5 bases, with 14 bases between them. Germline values: CDR1 MDHEN, CDR2 SYDVKM.

This chain connects TRBV11-2 to TRBJ2-3; weak D call: TRBD2 (5 bases). Trimming shortened V by 4 bases and J by 0 bases, and 11 bases separated the two germline ends. Germline V gene data show CDR1 as SGHAT and CDR2 as FQNNGV. The CDR3 contains 15 residues. CDR3 amino acids: CASSSELGSTDTQYF. CDR3 coding DNA: TGTGCCAGCAGCTCAGAACTAGGGAGCACAGATACGCAGTATTTT. The entire variable domain, with the rest obtained from reference TRBV11-2 and TRBJ2-3, is as follows: EAGVAQSPRYKIIEKRQSVAFWCNPISGHATLYWYQQILGQGPKLLIQFQNNGVVDDSQLPKDRFSAERLKGVDSTLKIQPAKLEDSAVYLCASSSELGSTDTQYFGPGTRLTVL.

This chain uses TRBV5-1 with TRBJ2-7; D ambiguous. Per germline, CDR1 SGHRS and CDR2 YFSETQ. The CDR3 totals 14 residues. The V end lost 3 bases, the J end lost 0 bases, and 10 bases lay between the germline ends. The CDR3: CASSSLRDSYEQYF. The DNA of the CDR3 is TGCGCCAGCAGCTCCTTGCGAGACTCCTACGAGCAGTACTTC.

The CDR3 region is CASSSGLAYNEQFF. In DNA, the CDR3 is TGCGCCAGCAGCTCGGGACTAGCCTACAATGAGCAGTTCTTC. V is TRBV10-2 and J is TRBJ2-1; 8 bases agree with TRBD2. With 6 bases clipped from V and 2 bases from J, the junction kept 3 bases outside the gene matches. The CDR3 covers 14 residues. In germline, CDR1 is WSHSY, CDR2 SAAADI.

The rearrangement joins TRBV7-9 to TRBJ1-2; D not resolved. This CDR3 comprises 15 residues. V was pared by 1 base and J by 5 bases, with 14 bases between. The germline V gene encodes CDR1 SEHNR and CDR2 FQNEAQ (reference sequence). This CDR3 reads CASSLDSSLRYGYTF. CDR3 DNA: TGTGCCAGCAGCTTAGACAGTTCCCTCAGATATGGCTACACCTTC.

The chain has TRBV1 and TRBJ2-3; TRBD2, the table's D call, lacks a check against the DNA. TRBV1 is a listed pseudogene. The CDR3 sequence is 18 residues long. The CDR3: CTSSQDTSGGAATDTQYF. Written as DNA, the CDR3 is TGCACCAGCAGCCAAGATACGAGCGGGGGGGCCGCGACAGATACGCAGTATTTT.

The chain joins TRBV9 to TRBJ1-2; D possibly corresponds to TRBD1 (6 bases). The CDR3 spans 16 residues. V was clipped by 3 bases and J by 3 bases, with 18 bases between them. Germline loops: CDR1 SGDLS, CDR2 YYNGEE. Here the CDR3 reads CASSEPGQGMYYGYTF. The CDR3 coding sequence is TGTGCCAGCAGCGAGCCAGGGCAGGGGATGTACTATGGCTACACCTTC.